Listed below are T cell receptor beta chains from one sample, sequenced in a study of blood T cell repertoires in COVID-19. The protocol was immunoSEQ multiplex PCR, while the TCRdb copy is restricted to in-frame clones and leaves out a portion. The data contain over 130,000 clones, nearly 85% of them singletons. The sample consisted of PBMCs or T cells enriched from blood (not recorded which). These receptors were taken from a man between 50 and 59 years old in a cohort exposed to, infected with or recovered from COVID-19 (not recorded which). CDR3s include the opening cysteine and the closing phenylalanine or tryptophan. A D gene is named only where the DNA matches it firmly. A clone size is listed for some rows: how often the clone was seen (once, few, many), or a class if it is expanded.

NA,TRBV7-9,TRBJ1-1,NA,CASSSRAGVTEAFF,TGTGCCAGCAGCTCCCGGGCGGGTGTCACTGAAGCTTTCTTT
NA,TRBV5-1,TRBJ1-2,TRBD1,CASSLTGLNYGYTF,TGCGCCAGCAGCCTGACAGGGCTAAACTATGGCTACACCTTC
NA,TRBV6-2/TRBV6-3,TRBJ1-1,TRBD1,CASSYPTGRLWTEAFF,TGTGCCAGCAGTTACCCGACAGGGCGGCTGTGGACTGAAGCTTTCTTT
NA,TRBV30,TRBJ1-5,NA,CAWSEGDRQPQHF,TGTGCCTGGAGTGAGGGGGATCGACAGCCCCAGCATTTT
NA,TRBV2,TRBJ2-2,NA,CASSESSGLTGELFF,TGTGCCAGCAGTGAATCGTCAGGCCTCACCGGGGAGCTGTTTTTT
NA,TRBV5-4,TRBJ1-3,NA,CASNNGGGNTIYF,TGTGCCAGCAATAACGGGGGTGGAAACACCATATATTTT
NA,TRBV24-1,TRBJ2-1,TRBD1,CATSDGTGRSGGSYNEQFF,TGTGCCACCAGTGATGGGACAGGGCGGAGCGGAGGCTCCTACAATGAGCAGTTCTTC
NA,TRBV7-8,TRBJ2-3,NA,CASSLTVRTDTQYF,TGTGCCAGCAGCTTGACAGTGCGGACAGATACGCAGTATTTT
NA,TRBV7-9,TRBJ1-3,NA,CASSFGLLGRGDGNTIYF,TGTGCCAGCAGCTTTGGGCTGTTGGGCAGGGGAGATGGAAACACCATATATTTT
once,TRBV18,TRBJ2-3,NA,CASSATSTDTQYF,TGTGCCAGCTCAGCCACTAGCACAGATACGCAGTATTTT
NA,TRBV27,TRBJ2-6,TRBD1,CASSTGAGANVLTF,TGTGCCAGCAGTACAGGGGCCGGGGCCAACGTCCTGACTTTC
NA,TRBV7-9,TRBJ2-7,NA,CASSLAIFAGMSSYEQYF,TGTGCCAGCAGCTTAGCAATTTTCGCGGGGATGAGCTCCTACGAGCAGTACTTC
NA,TRBV7-8,TRBJ2-3,TRBD2,CASIKGLAGPDTQYF,TGTGCCAGTATCAAGGGACTAGCGGGCCCAGATACGCAGTATTTT
NA,TRBV3-1/TRBV3-2,TRBJ1-4,NA,CASSPEASPEKLFF,TGTGCCAGCAGCCCCGAGGCAAGTCCTGAAAAACTGTTTTTT
many,TRBV27,TRBJ1-6,NA,CASSPRVFSSPLHF,TGTGCCAGCAGTCCTCGGGTCTTCTCTTCACCCCTCCACTTT
once,TRBV7-3,TRBJ2-7,NA,CASSFDTGPYEQYF,TGTGCCAGCAGCTTCGATACAGGACCTTACGAGCAGTACTTC
NA,TRBV15,TRBJ1-5,NA,CATSRVSNQPQHF,TGTGCCACCAGCCGGGTTAGCAATCAGCCCCAGCATTTT
few,TRBV5-1,TRBJ1-4,NA,CASTGQMGANEKLFF,TGCGCCAGCACGGGACAAATGGGGGCTAATGAAAAACTGTTTTTT
NA,TRBV4-1,TRBJ2-7,TRBD2,CASSHSASGLNEQYF,TGCGCCAGCAGCCATTCAGCTAGCGGGCTGAACGAGCAGTACTTC
NA,TRBV9,TRBJ2-7,TRBD2,CASSVGSLAEFYEQYF,TGTGCCAGCAGCGTAGGTAGTCTAGCGGAGTTCTACGAGCAGTACTTC
NA,TRBV19,TRBJ1-2,NA,CASSIGGANYGYTF,TGTGCCAGTAGTATCGGCGGAGCTAACTATGGCTACACCTTC
NA,TRBV10-3,TRBJ2-7,NA,CAISEGFVGSSYEQYF,TGTGCCATCAGTGAGGGGTTTGTGGGGAGCTCCTACGAGCAGTACTTC
NA,TRBV10-2,TRBJ1-1,NA,CASSLHRDLGWEAFF,TGCGCCAGCAGTCTACACCGGGACTTAGGTTGGGAAGCTTTCTTT
NA,TRBV5-6,TRBJ2-1,NA,CASSLRGSYSPSYNEQFF,TGTGCCAGCAGCTTGAGGGGCTCCTATTCGCCCTCCTACAATGAGCAGTTCTTC
NA,TRBV19,TRBJ1-4,NA,CASRPRGGVNEKLFF,TGTGCCAGTAGGCCCAGGGGAGGGGTTAATGAAAAACTGTTTTTT
NA,TRBV2,TRBJ2-4,NA,CASRETGLAKNIQYF,TGTGCCAGCAGGGAGACAGGCCTAGCCAAAAACATTCAGTACTTC
NA,TRBV4-1,TRBJ2-5,NA,CASSQYGYQETQYF,TGCGCCAGCAGCCAGTATGGCTACCAAGAGACCCAGTACTTC
NA,TRBV4-3,TRBJ1-4,NA,CASSQEGRTNEKLFF,TGCGCCAGCAGCCAAGAGGGCAGAACTAATGAAAAACTGTTTTTT
NA,TRBV30,TRBJ1-4,NA,CAWRGQHLATNEKLFF,TGTGCCTGGAGGGGTCAGCATCTAGCAACTAATGAAAAACTGTTTTTT
few,TRBV9,TRBJ2-1,NA,CASSVSGDNEQFF,TGTGCCAGCAGCGTTTCAGGGGACAATGAGCAGTTCTTC
NA,TRBV30,TRBJ1-3,TRBD1,CAWSAPDRGGNTIYF,TGTGCCTGGAGTGCCCCCGACAGGGGAGGAAACACCATATATTTT
NA,TRBV5-4,TRBJ2-1,TRBD2,CASSPGGAGFYNEQFF,TGTGCCAGCAGCCCGGGGGGGGCGGGGTTTTACAATGAGCAGTTCTTC
NA,TRBV11-2,TRBJ1-1,NA,CASSSTKGGTEAFF,TGTGCCAGCAGCTCGACGAAAGGGGGAACTGAAGCTTTCTTT
NA,TRBV27,TRBJ2-3,NA,CASSTTPGSAQYF,TGTGCCAGCAGTACTACGCCAGGGTCTGCGCAGTATTTT
NA,TRBV10-3,TRBJ2-2,TRBD2,CAISGQGGTGELFF,TGTGCCATCAGTGGGCAGGGAGGGACCGGGGAGCTGTTTTTT
NA,TRBV6-5,TRBJ1-1,TRBD1,CATHRSRGRTEAFF,TGTGCCACCCATAGGTCCAGGGGGCGAACTGAAGCTTTCTTT
NA,TRBV30,TRBJ1-1,TRBD1,CAWRITGGASGWAFF,TGTGCCTGGAGGATCACAGGGGGCGCGTCAGGGTGGGCTTTCTTT
NA,TRBV12-3/TRBV12-4,TRBJ1-1,NA,CASSLGLWAFF,TGTGCCAGCAGTTTAGGACTCTGGGCTTTCTTT
once,TRBV9,TRBJ2-2,NA,CASGPGAGELFF,TGTGCCAGCGGTCCAGGGGCCGGGGAGCTGTTTTTT
NA,TRBV4-1,TRBJ2-7,NA,CASSPGGYEQYF,TGCGCCAGCAGCCCTGGAGGTTACGAGCAGTACTTC
NA,TRBV13,TRBJ1-1,TRBD1,CASLVSDRAPEAFF,TGTGCCAGCTTGGTAAGTGACAGGGCCCCTGAAGCTTTCTTT
NA,TRBV6-5,TRBJ1-2,TRBD1,CASSRDRGNRDGYTF,TGTGCCAGTTCCCGGGACAGGGGGAATCGGGATGGCTACACCTTC
few,TRBV11-2,TRBJ1-2,NA,CASRSIGVTYGYTF,TGTGCCAGCAGATCAATAGGGGTGACCTATGGCTACACCTTC
NA,TRBV9,TRBJ2-5,NA,CASRLASVEETQYF,TGTGCCAGCAGGCTAGCATCGGTCGAAGAGACCCAGTACTTC
NA,TRBV24-1,TRBJ2-7,NA,CATSDLHRGSNEQYF,TGTGCCACCAGTGATTTGCACCGGGGAAGCAACGAGCAGTACTTC
NA,TRBV7-8,TRBJ2-7,NA,CASSYSKGTYEQYF,TGTGCCAGCAGCTACTCGAAGGGGACCTACGAGCAGTACTTC
NA,TRBV5-1,TRBJ2-7,TRBD2,CASSWGSGSSYEQYF,TGCGCCAGCAGCTGGGGAAGCGGGAGCTCCTACGAGCAGTACTTC
NA,TRBV12-3/TRBV12-4,TRBJ1-2,NA,CASSLPGRYGYTF,TGTGCCAGCAGTTTGCCAGGGCGGTATGGCTACACCTTC
NA,TRBV5-4,TRBJ2-3,NA,CASSLIAPDTQYF,TGTGCCAGCAGCTTGATAGCCCCAGATACGCAGTATTTT
NA,TRBV28,TRBJ2-1,NA,CASSLKNPERSNEQFF,TGTGCCAGCAGTTTAAAGAACCCCGAGCGGAGCAATGAGCAGTTCTTC
once,TRBV27,TRBJ1-2,TRBD1,CASRTGTGGSGYTF,TGTGCCAGTAGAACCGGGACAGGGGGCTCTGGCTACACCTTC
NA,TRBV3-1/TRBV3-2,TRBJ1-5,NA,CASSPLGDHQPQHF,TGTGCCAGCAGCCCATTGGGAGACCATCAGCCCCAGCATTTT
NA,TRBV5-8,TRBJ1-5,NA,CASSLVGGSNQPQHF,TGTGCCAGCAGCTTGGTGGGGGGAAGCAATCAGCCCCAGCATTTT
NA,TRBV10-3,TRBJ1-1,NA,CAISESVGGTNTEAFF,TGTGCCATCAGTGAGTCGGTAGGCGGAACGAACACTGAAGCTTTCTTT
NA,TRBV6-5,TRBJ2-7,NA,CASSYAEPYEQYF,TGTGCCAGCAGTTACGCAGAACCCTACGAGCAGTACTTC